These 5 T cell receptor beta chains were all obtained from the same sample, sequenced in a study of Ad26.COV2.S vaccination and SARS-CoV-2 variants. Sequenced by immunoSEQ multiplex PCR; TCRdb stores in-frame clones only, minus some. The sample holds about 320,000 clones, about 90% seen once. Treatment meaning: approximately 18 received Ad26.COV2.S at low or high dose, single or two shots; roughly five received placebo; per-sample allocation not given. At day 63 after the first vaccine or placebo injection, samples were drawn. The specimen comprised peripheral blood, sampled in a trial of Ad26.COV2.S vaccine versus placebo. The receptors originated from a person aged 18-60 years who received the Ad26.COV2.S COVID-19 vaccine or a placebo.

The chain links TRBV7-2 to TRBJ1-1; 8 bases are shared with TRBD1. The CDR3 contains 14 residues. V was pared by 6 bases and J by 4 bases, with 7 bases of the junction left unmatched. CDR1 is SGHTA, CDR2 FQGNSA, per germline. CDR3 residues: CASSQGARSTEAFF. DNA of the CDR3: TGTGCCAGCAGTCAGGGGGCACGGAGCACTGAAGCTTTCTTT.

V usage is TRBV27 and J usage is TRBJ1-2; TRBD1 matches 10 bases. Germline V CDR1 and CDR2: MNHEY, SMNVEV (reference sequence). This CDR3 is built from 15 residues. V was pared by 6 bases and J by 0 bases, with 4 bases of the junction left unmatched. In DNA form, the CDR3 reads TGTGCCAGCAGCCGGGACAGGGGAACTAACTATGGCTACACCTTC. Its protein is CASSRDRGTNYGYTF.

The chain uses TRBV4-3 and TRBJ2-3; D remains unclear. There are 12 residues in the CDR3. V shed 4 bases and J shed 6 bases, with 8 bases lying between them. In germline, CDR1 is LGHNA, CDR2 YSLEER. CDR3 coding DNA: TGCGCCAGCAGCCGAGGCTCGGATACGCAGTATTTT. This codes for CASSRGSDTQYF.

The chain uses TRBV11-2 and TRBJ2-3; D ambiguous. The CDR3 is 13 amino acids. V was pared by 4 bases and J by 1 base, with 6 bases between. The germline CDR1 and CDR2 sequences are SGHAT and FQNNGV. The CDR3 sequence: CASSYGRTDTQYF. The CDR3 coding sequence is TGTGCCAGCAGCTACGGTCGCACAGATACGCAGTATTTT.

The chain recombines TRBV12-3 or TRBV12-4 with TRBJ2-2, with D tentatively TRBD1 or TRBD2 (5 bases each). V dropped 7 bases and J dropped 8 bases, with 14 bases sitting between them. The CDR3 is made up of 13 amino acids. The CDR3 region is CASKLRDHGELFF. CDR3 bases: TGTGCCAGCAAATTAAGGGACCATGGGGAGCTGTTTTTT.